A selection of T cell receptor beta chains follows, all from one sample in a study of identical twins. TCRdb used MiXCR to reprocess the 5' RACE reads, holding one entry per CDR3 protein. The sample lists a few hundred thousand distinct CDR3 sequences, roughly 26% occurring once. The data also belong to a second study, concerning T cells expressing NK-cell markers.

Sequencing input: CD4+ T cells sorted from blood. The receptors here all came from a young woman in good health. Both conserved end residues are part of each CDR3. Fields, in order: D gene, V gene, clone size, J gene, CDR3 protein, CDR3 DNA. The D gene is left open where the match is weak. A clone size is listed for some rows: how often the clone was seen (once, few, many), or a class if it is expanded.

>NA|TRBV6-1|NA|TRBJ2-5
CASSSGGISGETQYF
TGTGCCAGCAGCTCTGGGGGGATCAGTGGGGAGACCCAGTACTTC
>TRBD2|TRBV7-9|NA|TRBJ2-7
CASSPRLAGGPHEQYF
TGTGCCAGCAGCCCGAGACTAGCGGGGGGGCCCCACGAGCAGTACTTC
>NA|TRBV2|many|TRBJ2-4
CASSESPPLENIQYF
TGTGCCAGCAGTGAGAGCCCCCCCCTAGAGAACATTCAGTACTTC
>NA|TRBV5-1|NA|TRBJ2-2
CASSLRRLAKGTGELFF
TGCGCCAGCAGCTTGCGTAGGCTAGCGAAGGGCACCGGGGAGCTGTTTTTT
>NA|TRBV3-1|NA|TRBJ2-2
CASSQEGRAPGELFF
TGTGCCAGCAGCCAAGAGGGCCGGGCCCCCGGGGAGCTGTTTTTT
>NA|TRBV7-2|few|TRBJ2-2
CASSPQAGPNTGELFF
TGTGCCAGCAGCCCTCAAGCGGGCCCGAACACCGGGGAGCTGTTTTTT
>NA|TRBV5-1|NA|TRBJ2-4
CVLRNGTTDF
TGCGTCCTACGCAATGGGACAACGGACTTC
>NA|TRBV4-2|few|TRBJ1-1
CASSQGIFNTEAFF
TGTGCCAGCAGCCAAGGGATCTTTAACACTGAAGCTTTCTTT
>NA|TRBV7-9|few|TRBJ1-1
CASSRDVGRAFF
TGTGCCAGCAGCCGGGATGTGGGTAGAGCTTTCTTT
>NA|TRBV20-1|NA|TRBJ2-6
CSAREGSGANVLTF
TGCAGTGCTAGAGAGGGGTCTGGGGCCAACGTCCTGACTTTC
>NA|TRBV6-6|few|TRBJ1-2
CASSYTPAYGYTF
TGTGCCAGCAGCTACACCCCTGCCTATGGCTACACCTTC
>TRBD1|TRBV7-2|NA|TRBJ2-1
CASSLEGAYYNEQFF
TGTGCCAGCAGCTTAGAGGGGGCATACTACAATGAGCAGTTCTTC
>NA|TRBV6-5|few|TRBJ2-5
CASSYRGRQETQYF
TGTGCCAGCAGTTACAGAGGCAGGCAAGAGACCCAGTACTTC
>NA|TRBV6-1|NA|TRBJ2-7
CASTGETGAYEQYF
TGTGCCAGCACTGGGGAGACAGGAGCCTACGAGCAGTACTTC
>TRBD2|TRBV6-5|NA|TRBJ2-3
CASSRLAGGTSQYF
TGTGCCAGCAGCAGACTAGCGGGGGGGACATCGCAGTATTTT
>TRBD2|TRBV20-1|few|TRBJ2-7
CSALGLAGEQYF
TGCAGTGCTCTGGGACTAGCAGGCGAGCAGTACTTC
>NA|TRBV12-3/TRBV12-4|NA|TRBJ1-2
CASSLAWGGFVYGYTF
TGTGCCAGCAGTTTAGCGTGGGGGGGATTCGTTTATGGCTACACCTTC
>NA|TRBV5-1|few|TRBJ1-1
CASSLGRGGMNTEAFF
TGCGCCAGCAGCCTGGGGAGGGGGGGCATGAACACTGAAGCTTTCTTT
>NA|TRBV12-3/TRBV12-4|NA|TRBJ2-5
CASSRLRETQYF
TGTGCCAGCAGTAGACTAAGGGAGACCCAGTACTTC
>TRBD2|TRBV6-5|NA|TRBJ2-1
CASSYLTSGVTYNEQFF
TGTGCCAGCAGTTACCTAACTAGCGGAGTCACCTACAATGAGCAGTTCTTC
>NA|TRBV10-3|NA|TRBJ1-4
CAIRGTTNEKLFF
TGTGCCATCAGGGGAACAACTAATGAAAAACTGTTTTTT
>TRBD2|TRBV7-2|NA|TRBJ2-4
CASSSSRTSGSGNIQYF
TGTGCCAGCAGCTCCTCTAGGACTAGCGGGAGTGGCAACATTCAGTACTTC
>TRBD1|TRBV11-1|once|TRBJ2-3
CASSLSHSGQGISDTQYF
TGTGCCAGCAGCTTATCTCATTCAGGACAGGGTATCTCAGATACGCAGTATTTT
>NA|TRBV20-1|NA|TRBJ1-5
CSASGSSGGQPQHF
TGCAGTGCTAGTGGGTCAAGTGGCGGTCAGCCCCAGCATTTT
>NA|TRBV20-1|few|TRBJ1-1
CSAVPGTEAFF
TGCAGTGCAGTTCCCGGAACTGAAGCTTTCTTT
>NA|TRBV25-1|few|TRBJ2-2
CASSELGASRGFTGELFF
TGTGCCAGCAGTGAATTGGGAGCCTCCCGGGGCTTCACCGGGGAGCTGTTTTTT
>NA|TRBV12-3/TRBV12-4|NA|TRBJ1-1
CASRATPRGTEAFF
TGTGCCAGCAGGGCGACTCCTCGTGGGACTGAAGCTTTCTTT
>NA|TRBV12-3/TRBV12-4|NA|TRBJ2-3
CASSRRVLTDTQYF
TGTGCCAGCAGCCGGAGGGTACTCACAGATACGCAGTATTTT
>NA|TRBV12-5|few|TRBJ2-1
CASASVGGNEQFF
TGTGCTAGTGCCTCAGTCGGGGGCAATGAGCAGTTCTTC
>NA|TRBV10-3|NA|TRBJ2-6
CAIMDSRSGANVLTF
TGTGCCATCATGGACAGCCGATCTGGGGCCAACGTCCTGACTTTC
>NA|TRBV5-1|NA|TRBJ2-1
CASSLFAGPGINHEQFF
TGCGCCAGCAGCTTGTTTGCGGGACCGGGGATTAACCATGAGCAGTTCTTC
>NA|TRBV7-9|few|TRBJ1-1
CASSPRAKNTEAFF
TGTGCCAGCAGCCCCCGGGCCAAGAACACTGAAGCTTTCTTT
>TRBD2|TRBV27|NA|TRBJ2-7
CASSTGLATFDEQYF
TGTGCCAGCAGTACGGGACTAGCGACGTTCGACGAGCAGTACTTC
>TRBD2|TRBV2|few|TRBJ2-3
CASTELAGVFSDTQYF
TGTGCCAGCACCGAACTAGCGGGAGTATTTTCAGATACGCAGTATTTT
>NA|TRBV29-1|many|TRBJ2-7
CSVQRDRSYEQYF
TGCAGCGTTCAGCGGGACAGGTCCTACGAGCAGTACTTC
>TRBD1|TRBV5-6|NA|TRBJ1-1
CASSFRGLEAFF
TGTGCCAGCAGCTTCAGGGGGCTGGAAGCTTTCTTT
>TRBD1|TRBV20-1|NA|TRBJ2-3
CSAHPGQGLTDTQYF
TGCAGTGCTCATCCGGGACAGGGCCTCACAGATACGCAGTATTTT
>TRBD2|TRBV29-1|few|TRBJ2-3
CIVTLAGAAHTQYF
TGCATAGTCACCTTAGCGGGGGCGGCTCATACGCAGTATTTT
>TRBD2|TRBV10-3|few|TRBJ2-1
CAISVSSGRAEQFF
TGTGCCATCAGTGTGTCTAGCGGGAGGGCTGAGCAGTTCTTC
>NA|TRBV20-1|few|TRBJ2-1
CSVPQGPYNEQFF
TGCAGTGTACCCCAGGGCCCCTACAATGAGCAGTTCTTC
>TRBD2|TRBV9|NA|TRBJ2-1
CASSVDLAGAFEQFF
TGTGCCAGCAGCGTAGACCTAGCGGGAGCGTTTGAGCAGTTCTTC
>NA|TRBV29-1|NA|TRBJ2-4
CSVWGDIAKNIQYF
TGCAGCGTTTGGGGGGATATAGCCAAAAACATTCAGTACTTC
>TRBD2|TRBV20-1|NA|TRBJ2-1
CSAGVRGLARGEQFF
TGCAGTGCTGGAGTTAGGGGACTAGCGAGAGGGGAGCAGTTCTTC
>NA|TRBV7-8|NA|TRBJ2-3
CASSLGRTTDTQYF
TGTGCCAGCAGCTTAGGGCGGACCACAGATACGCAGTATTTT
>TRBD2|TRBV20-1|NA|TRBJ2-3
CSASWLAGLTDTQYF
TGCAGTGCTAGTTGGCTAGCGGGACTCACAGATACGCAGTATTTT
>NA|TRBV6-1|NA|TRBJ2-3
CASSEVGRQDTQYF
TGTGCCAGCAGTGAAGTGGGACGGCAAGATACGCAGTATTTT
>TRBD1|TRBV6-2/TRBV6-3|NA|TRBJ2-7
CASTTGTGLPGQYF
TGTGCCAGCACCACGGGGACAGGCCTTCCAGGGCAGTACTTC
>NA|TRBV29-1|few|TRBJ2-3
CSVRTALWDAQYF
TGCAGCGTACGGACGGCCTTGTGGGATGCGCAGTATTTT
>NA|TRBV20-1|many|TRBJ2-7
CSARVNRGTFYEQYF
TGCAGTGCTAGGGTCAACCGGGGGACTTTCTACGAGCAGTACTTC
>NA|TRBV5-5|few|TRBJ1-1
CASSSRRQTEAFF
TGTGCCAGCAGCTCTAGGCGGCAGACTGAAGCTTTCTTT
>NA|TRBV10-2|NA|TRBJ2-3
CASSVVVADTQYF
TGCGCCAGCAGTGTAGTAGTGGCAGATACGCAGTATTTT
>NA|TRBV29-1|NA|TRBJ2-3
CSAFSAGGQDTQYF
TGCAGCGCCTTCTCTGCGGGTGGGCAAGATACGCAGTATTTT
>NA|TRBV3-1|NA|TRBJ2-7
CASSRSHEQYF
TGTGCCAGCAGCAGGAGTCACGAGCAGTACTTC
>TRBD2|TRBV11-2|NA|TRBJ2-2
CASSLLLGAAGRVGELFF
TGTGCCAGCAGCTTACTTCTAGGGGCAGCGGGAAGGGTCGGGGAGCTGTTTTTT
>TRBD1|TRBV6-5|few|TRBJ2-2
CASSYGTGGAGELFF
TGTGCCAGCAGTTACGGGACAGGTGGTGCCGGGGAGCTGTTTTTT
>TRBD1|TRBV20-1|few|TRBJ2-4
CSATGQGRTLGNIQYF
TGCAGTGCTACCGGACAGGGAAGGACCCTCGGAAACATTCAGTACTTC
>TRBD1|TRBV9|NA|TRBJ1-1
CASSRQGSPEAFF
TGTGCCAGCAGCCGACAGGGAAGCCCTGAAGCTTTCTTT